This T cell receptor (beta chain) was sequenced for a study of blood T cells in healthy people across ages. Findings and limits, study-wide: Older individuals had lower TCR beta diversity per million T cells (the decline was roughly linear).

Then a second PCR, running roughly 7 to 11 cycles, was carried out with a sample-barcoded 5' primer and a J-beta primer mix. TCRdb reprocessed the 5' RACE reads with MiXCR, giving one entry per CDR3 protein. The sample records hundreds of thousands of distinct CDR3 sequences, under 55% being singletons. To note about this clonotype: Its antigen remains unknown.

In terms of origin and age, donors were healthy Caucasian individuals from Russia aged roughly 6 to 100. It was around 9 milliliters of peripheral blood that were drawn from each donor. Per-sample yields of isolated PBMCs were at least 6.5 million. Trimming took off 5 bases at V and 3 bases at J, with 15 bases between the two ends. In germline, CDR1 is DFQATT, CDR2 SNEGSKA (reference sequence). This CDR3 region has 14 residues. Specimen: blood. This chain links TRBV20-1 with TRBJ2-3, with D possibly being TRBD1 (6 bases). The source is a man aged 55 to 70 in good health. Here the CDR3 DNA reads TGCAGTGCTGGCGAGGGGGTAAAGACAGATACGCAGTATTTT. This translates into CSAGEGVKTDTQYF.